This TCR beta chain was recorded in a study of cytomegalovirus exposure and HLA in healthy donors. Overall study findings and caveats: A prior analysis recorded that most TCR beta V segments were productive about 90% or about 30% of the time. The classifier reportedly diagnosed cytomegalovirus status with high specificity and sensitivity. Cytomegalovirus association was assigned to 170 or so TCR beta chains.

The PCR employed 60 Vbeta primers together with 13 Jbeta primers. Here immunoSEQ multiplex PCR was the method, and the copy in TCRdb shows in-frame clones only, minus some. The sample lists roughly 120,000 clones; about 80% were seen once. This clone was counted a single time. What it binds is not known. The V and J ends lost 5 bases and 5 bases respectively, with 18 bases between them. From germline, CDR1 is SGHNT and CDR2 YENEEA. This CDR3 region has 15 residues. The clonotype comes from a male donor in good health and CMV-seronegative. Sequencing input: PBMCs. The chain is built from TRBV11-3 and TRBJ2-5, with D possibly TRBD1 on 5 matching bases. The DNA for the CDR3 is TGTGCCAGCAGCCCTACAGGCAGGGCAGGGGAGACCCAGTACTTC. This translates into CASSPTGRAGETQYF.